This is a list of T cell receptor beta chains from one sample in a study of T-cell reconstitution after alpha-beta-depleted transplantation in children. TCRdb used MiXCR to reprocess the PCR reads, holding one entry per CDR3 protein. This sample yields approximately 190,000 distinct CDR3 sequences, of which about 6% are seen a single time; around 4.4% belongs to the top ten. The sample consisted of PBMCs, taken before TCRalphabeta/CD19-depleted stem cell transplant. The receptors derive from a girl less than two years old with combined immunodeficiency, due to receive a stem cell transplant. The conserved cysteine and the conserved F or W are not part of the CDR3 here.

CDR3 protein,V gene
ASSVFPGTPDTDTQY,TRBV9
ASSSLDGIQETQY,TRBV6-2/TRBV6-3
SASRGLALYEQY,TRBV20-1
SAREDRAGADTQY,TRBV20-1
ASGQGRTNTGELF,TRBV9
ASSGTVDSTYEQY,TRBV6-1
ASSSGAERNEQF,TRBV6-5
SVERGGTQY,TRBV29-1
ASSLAPGAYTGELF,TRBV7-3
ASSYPGQGGNEQF,TRBV6-5
ASSFGRVITEAF,TRBV12-3/TRBV12-4
ATSAPTGFGGYT,TRBV24-1
ASSLWPGLGQGNEQF,TRBV28
ASSQLTWGTEAF,TRBV4-3
ASSYSVLPWTGELF,TRBV7-9
ASSQDPYSATYYYGYT,TRBV4-1
ASRGQGDSYEQY,TRBV12-3/TRBV12-4
ASSLGGEKLF,TRBV12-3/TRBV12-4
ATSRAKGLTSSYEQY,TRBV15
ASSQRGLGGYT,TRBV4-3
ASSHEVIAGGGSYEQY,TRBV4-2
ASSLRGRSYEQY,TRBV13
ASSKGLAANYYEQY,TRBV21-1
ASSQVAWSENTEAF,TRBV4-1
ASSQETGYQPQH,TRBV14
ASSQVEGDKAF,TRBV4-3
ASSTYDEKLF,TRBV28
ASSLERGTGDGNEQF,TRBV4-2
AYRRREREFHHVRSYNEQF,TRBV28
ASSPGTGGTEAF,TRBV5-1
ASSYGGGQPQH,TRBV6-6
ASSLARLAERAEAF,TRBV7-2
ASSQEWGGYT,TRBV4-2
ASSLSGIAKNIQY,TRBV4-1
ASSLEPSGSSYEQY,TRBV5-1
ASSNTQGAGGAF,TRBV12-3/TRBV12-4
ASSLALDTEAF,TRBV28
ASSYSGTVYGYT,TRBV6-5
SATYNTGLYYNSPLH,TRBV20-1
ASSTRFQGFSYNEQF,TRBV4-3
ASSPTVDQPQH,TRBV5-1
ASSLGLAGGRGTDTQY,TRBV11-2